Below, 18 T cell receptor beta chains from the same sample are listed, as sequenced in a study of blood T cell repertoires in COVID-19. Using immunoSEQ multiplex PCR, the repertoire was profiled, and TCRdb retains in-frame clones only, with some absent. There are 90,000 to 150,000 clones in the sample; about 87% occur only once, and about 2% lies in the top ten. The sample comprised peripheral blood. The source is a woman aged 45-60 years with acute or convalescent COVID-19.

The chain uses TRBV4-1 and TRBJ1-6; possibly TRBD1 for D (5 bases). Germline CDR1 MGHRA, CDR2 YSYEKL. The V gene lost 0 bases and the J gene lost 10 bases, with 19 bases spanning the gap. This CDR3 region has 17 residues. CDR3 nucleotide sequence: TGCGCCAGCAGCCAAGATTGGGCGGGGGGAGTGGGATCACCCCTCCACTTT. Its protein product is CASSQDWAGGVGSPLHF.

The V call is TRBV7-3, the J call TRBJ2-1, with 10 bases fitting TRBD2. Germline CDR1 is SGHTA and CDR2 is FQGTGA. The trim removed 5 bases at V and 4 bases at J, leaving 8 bases unmatched. This CDR3 has 16 amino acids. The CDR3 region is CASSLDGSGGYNEQFF. CDR3 nucleotide sequence: TGTGCCAGCAGCCTTGACGGTAGCGGGGGGTACAATGAGCAGTTCTTC.

The V call is TRBV2, the J call TRBJ2-1; maybe TRBD1 (6 bases). This CDR3 region has 15 residues. V lost 2 bases and J lost 5, with 13 bases in between. CDR1 and CDR2 from the germline V gene are SNHLY and FYNNEI. Here the CDR3 DNA reads TGTGCCAGCAGTGAACCTTTGGACAGAAACAATGAGCAGTTCTTC. As protein: CASSEPLDRNNEQFF.

The rearrangement joins TRBV15 to TRBJ2-1, with D tentatively TRBD2 (6 bases). Germline values: CDR1 LNHNV, CDR2 YYDKDF (reference sequence). The length of the CDR3 is 16 residues. Trimming removed 1 base from V and 2 bases from J, with 12 bases in between. The CDR3 region has the DNA TGTGCCACCAGCAGAGCAGGTGTAGCGGCCTACAATGAGCAGTTCTTC. It specifies CATSRAGVAAYNEQFF.

The V and J genes are TRBV25-1 and TRBJ2-1; 7 nucleotides agree with TRBD2. Germline V lookup: CDR1 MGHDK, CDR2 SYGVNS. The CDR3 is 16 residues long. The V segment lost 6 bases and the J segment 4 bases; nucleotides outside the gene matches: 12. The CDR3: CASRTGGGGDYNEQFF. Here the CDR3 DNA reads TGTGCCAGCAGGACCGGAGGCGGGGGAGATTACAATGAGCAGTTCTTC.

The chain links TRBV11-2 to TRBJ2-1, with 10 nucleotides matching TRBD2. This CDR3 is built from 15 residues. Germline trimming cut 5 bases from V and 7 bases from J; bases unmatched to any gene: 8. Germline CDR1 and CDR2: SGHAT and FQNNGV. CDR3 sequence (DNA): TGTGCCAGCAGCACAAGCGGGAGGGCGGAGAATGAGCAGTTCTTC. Translation gives CASSTSGRAENEQFF.

The rearrangement links TRBV3-1 (or the pseudogene TRBV3-2) to TRBJ2-3; D perhaps matches TRBD2 (6 bases). Germline loops: CDR1 LGHDT, CDR2 YNNKEL (reference sequence). There are 22 residues in the CDR3. The ends were cut back, 0 bases at V and 1 base at J, with 29 bases in the middle. The CDR3 here is CASSQETLYTRSLADGTDTQYF. CDR3 DNA: TGTGCCAGCAGCCAAGAAACCCTTTACACCCGCTCACTAGCCGACGGCACAGATACGCAGTATTTT.

The rearrangement uses TRBV7-2 and TRBJ2-4, with 9 bases matching TRBD2. V was pared by 1 base and J by 0 bases, with 4 bases of the junction left unmatched. Germline loops: CDR1 SGHTA, CDR2 FQGNSA. The CDR3 has 17 residues. The CDR3 sequence is CASSLDAGGLAKNIQYF. DNA for the CDR3: TGTGCCAGCAGCTTAGATGCGGGGGGGCTAGCCAAAAACATTCAGTACTTC.

The chain has TRBV29-1 and TRBJ1-2; 8 bases are shared with TRBD1. CDR1 is SQVTM and CDR2 is ANQGSEA in the germline V gene. The CDR3 is made up of 13 amino acids. V was clipped by 3 bases and J by 3 bases; unmatched bases: 3. The CDR3 loop is CSVDRGPDYGYTF. CDR3 DNA sequence: TGCAGCGTTGACAGGGGGCCAGACTATGGCTACACCTTC.

The gene calls are TRBV6-5 and TRBJ2-7, with D possibly being TRBD1 (6 bases). Germline CDR1 and CDR2: MNHEY and SVGAGI. The V end lost 0 bases, the J end lost 2 bases, and 11 bases lay between the germline ends. The CDR3 consists of 15 residues. The DNA of the CDR3 is TGTGCCAGCAGTTACTCGGCACAGGGAACCTACGAGCAGTACTTC. Residues: CASSYSAQGTYEQYF.

V usage is TRBV5-5 and J usage is TRBJ2-4; 11 nucleotides match TRBD1. The CDR3 totals 15 residues. Per germline, CDR1 SGHKS and CDR2 YYEKEE (reference sequence). V lost 4 bases and J lost 6; bases outside the gene matches: 6. Here the CDR3 DNA reads TGTGCCAGCAGCAGATGGACAGGGGGCGCAAACATTCAGTACTTC. This codes for CASSRWTGGANIQYF. Variable domain in full (rest from reference TRBV5-5 and TRBJ2-4): DAGVTQSPTHLIKTRGQQVTLRCSPISGHKSVSWYQQVLGQGPQFIFQYYEKEERGRGNFPDRFSARQFPNYSSELNVNALLLGDSALYLCASSRWTGGANIQYFGAGTRLSVL.

The chain links TRBV11-3 to TRBJ1-1; D gene ambiguous. CDR3 size: 12 residues. The V gene lost 3 bases and the J gene lost 1 base, with 3 bases spanning the gap. CDR1 is SGHNT and CDR2 is YENEEA in the germline V gene. The CDR3 DNA reads TGTGCCAGCAGCTTCGGGAACACTGAAGCTTTCTTT. This gives the protein CASSFGNTEAFF.

This clone has a handful of counts. V is TRBV27 and J is TRBJ2-3; D gene uncertain. V gave up 2 bases and J gave up 6 bases, with 12 bases separating them. Looked up from germline, CDR1 is MNHEY and CDR2 is SMNVEV (reference sequence). This CDR3 is built from 14 residues. The CDR3 spells CASSLGPKRDTQYF. CDR3 DNA sequence: TGTGCCAGCAGTTTAGGGCCAAAACGGGATACGCAGTATTTT.

This rearrangement joins TRBV19 to TRBJ2-1; TRBD2 matches at 12 bases. From germline, CDR1 is LNHDA and CDR2 SQIVND (reference sequence). The trim removed 6 bases at V and 8 bases at J, leaving 5 bases unmatched. The CDR3 is 14 amino acids. CDR3 coding DNA: TGTGCCAGTAGGTCTAGCGGGGGGGCCGATGAGCAGTTCTTC. This encodes CASRSSGGADEQFF.

The chain uses TRBV5-5 and TRBJ2-5; 7 positions agree with TRBD1. Germline CDR1 reads SGHKS; CDR2 reads YYEKEE (reference sequence). The CDR3 covers 14 residues. The V and J ends lost 1 base and 3 bases, in that order; junction bases with no gene match: 3. The chain's CDR3 is CASSLTGVEETQYF. In DNA form, the CDR3 reads TGTGCCAGCAGCTTGACAGGGGTGGAAGAGACCCAGTACTTC.

V usage is TRBV9 and J usage is TRBJ1-4, with a possible D match to TRBD1 (5 bases). V shed 3 bases and J shed 5 bases, with 8 bases lying between them. The CDR3 is made up of 13 amino acids. The V gene's germline CDR1 is SGDLS and CDR2 YYNGEE. CDR3 nucleotide sequence: TGTGCCAGCAGCGGGACACTGAATGAAAAACTGTTTTTT. Residues: CASSGTLNEKLFF.

The chain uses TRBV3-1 (or the pseudogene TRBV3-2) and TRBJ2-7, with a weak D call TRBD2 (7 bases). The germline gives CDR1 LGHDT, CDR2 YNNKEL (reference sequence). The CDR3 extends over 14 amino acids. V was pared by 1 base and J by 2 bases, with 9 bases between. CDR3 loop: CASSQGGGPYEQYF. The DNA for the CDR3 is TGTGCCAGCAGCCAAGGGGGGGGGCCCTACGAGCAGTACTTC.

The rearrangement uses TRBV5-5 and TRBJ1-4; no clear D. Germline loops: CDR1 SGHKS, CDR2 YYEKEE (reference sequence). This CDR3 is built from 16 residues. Trimming took 0 bases from V and 0 from J, leaving 9 bases between them. CDR3 residues: CASSLAGGATNEKLFF. The CDR3 DNA follows: TGTGCCAGCAGCTTGGCCGGCGGGGCAACTAATGAAAAACTGTTTTTT.